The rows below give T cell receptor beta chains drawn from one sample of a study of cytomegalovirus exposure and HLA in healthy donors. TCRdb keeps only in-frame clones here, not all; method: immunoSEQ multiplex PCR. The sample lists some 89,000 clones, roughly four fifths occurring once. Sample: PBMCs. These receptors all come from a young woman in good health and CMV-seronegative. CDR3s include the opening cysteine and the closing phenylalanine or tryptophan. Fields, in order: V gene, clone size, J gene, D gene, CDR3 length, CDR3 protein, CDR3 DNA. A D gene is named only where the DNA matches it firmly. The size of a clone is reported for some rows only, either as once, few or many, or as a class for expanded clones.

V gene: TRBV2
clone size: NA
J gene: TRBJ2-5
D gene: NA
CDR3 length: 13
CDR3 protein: CASTRQVQETQYF
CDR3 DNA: TGTGCCAGCACCCGACAGGTCCAAGAGACCCAGTACTTC

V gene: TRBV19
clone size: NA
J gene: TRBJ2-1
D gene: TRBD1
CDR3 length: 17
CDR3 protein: CASLDRGGGSSYNEQFF
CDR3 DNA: TGTGCCAGTCTTGACAGGGGGGGCGGGTCCTCCTACAATGAGCAGTTCTTC

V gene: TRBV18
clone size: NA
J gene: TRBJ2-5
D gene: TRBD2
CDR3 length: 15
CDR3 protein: CASSPSTGRGETQYF
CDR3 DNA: TGTGCCAGCTCACCATCCACCGGGAGGGGAGAGACCCAGTACTTC

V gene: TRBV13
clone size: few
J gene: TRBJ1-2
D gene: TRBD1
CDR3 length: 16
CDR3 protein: CASSRTRGDENYGYTF
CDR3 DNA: TGTGCCAGCAGCCGAACCAGGGGGGACGAAAACTATGGCTACACCTTC

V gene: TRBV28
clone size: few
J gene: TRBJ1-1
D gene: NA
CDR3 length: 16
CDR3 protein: CASSYRGWNGDTEAFF
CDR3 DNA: TGTGCCAGCAGTTATCGGGGATGGAACGGAGACACTGAAGCTTTCTTT

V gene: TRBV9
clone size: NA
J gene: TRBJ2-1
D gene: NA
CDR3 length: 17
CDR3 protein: CASSVEWDSGLFNEQFF
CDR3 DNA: TGTGCCAGCAGCGTAGAGTGGGACTCCGGGTTATTCAATGAGCAGTTCTTC

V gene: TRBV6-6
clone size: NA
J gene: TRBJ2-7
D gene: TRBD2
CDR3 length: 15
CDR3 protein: CASSRAGGPTYEQYF
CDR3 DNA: TGTGCCAGCAGTAGAGCGGGAGGGCCGACCTACGAGCAGTACTTC

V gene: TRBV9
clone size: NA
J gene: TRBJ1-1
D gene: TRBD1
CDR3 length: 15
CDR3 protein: CASSKDRGMNTEAFF
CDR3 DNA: TGTGCCAGCAGCAAAGACAGGGGTATGAACACTGAAGCTTTCTTT

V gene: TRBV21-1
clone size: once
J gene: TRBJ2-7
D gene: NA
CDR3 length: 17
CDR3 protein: CASSKRPLAQGAYEQYF
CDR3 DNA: TGTGCCAGCAGCAAACGGCCGCTAGCGCAAGGTGCCTACGAGCAGTACTTC

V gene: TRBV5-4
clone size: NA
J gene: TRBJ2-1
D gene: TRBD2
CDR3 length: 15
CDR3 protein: CASSGVAGGHNEQFF
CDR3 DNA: TGTGCCAGCAGCGGGGTGGCGGGAGGACACAATGAGCAGTTCTTC

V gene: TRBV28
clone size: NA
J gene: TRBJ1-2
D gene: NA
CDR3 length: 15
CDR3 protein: CASSLGPGSNYGYTF
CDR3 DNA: TGTGCCAGCAGTTTAGGGCCAGGGTCTAACTATGGCTACACCTTC

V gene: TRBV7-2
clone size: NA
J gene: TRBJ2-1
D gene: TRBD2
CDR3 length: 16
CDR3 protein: CASSLEVAGGNNEQFF
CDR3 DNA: TGTGCCAGCAGCTTAGAGGTAGCGGGAGGGAACAATGAGCAGTTCTTC

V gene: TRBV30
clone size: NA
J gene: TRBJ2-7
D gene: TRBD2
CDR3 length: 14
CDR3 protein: CAWSVGLARYEQYF
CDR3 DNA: TGTGCCTGGAGTGTAGGACTAGCGAGATACGAGCAGTACTTC

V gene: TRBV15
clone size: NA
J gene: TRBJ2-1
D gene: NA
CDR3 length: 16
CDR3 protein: CATSRGGTQGGPKQFF
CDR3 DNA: TGTGCCACCAGCAGAGGGGGGACACAGGGTGGACCTAAGCAGTTCTTC

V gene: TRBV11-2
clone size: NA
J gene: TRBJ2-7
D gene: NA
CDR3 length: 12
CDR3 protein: CASSSLFYEQYF
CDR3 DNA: TGTGCCAGCAGCTCCCTTTTTTACGAGCAGTACTTC

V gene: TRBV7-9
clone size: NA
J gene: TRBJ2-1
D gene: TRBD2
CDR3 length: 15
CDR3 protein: CSSSWAGGSYNEQFF
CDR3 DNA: TGTTCCAGCAGCTGGGCGGGAGGGTCCTACAATGAGCAGTTCTTC

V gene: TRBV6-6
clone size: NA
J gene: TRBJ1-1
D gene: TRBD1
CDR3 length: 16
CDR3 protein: CASSALKGQLNTEAFF
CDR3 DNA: TGTGCCAGCAGCGCTCTCAAGGGACAGCTGAACACTGAAGCTTTCTTT

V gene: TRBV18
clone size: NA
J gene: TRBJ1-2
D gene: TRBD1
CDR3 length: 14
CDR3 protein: CASSGQGSNYGYTF
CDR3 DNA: TGTGCCAGCTCCGGACAGGGATCTAACTATGGCTACACCTTC

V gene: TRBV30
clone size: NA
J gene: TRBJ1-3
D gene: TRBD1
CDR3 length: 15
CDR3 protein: CAWSDRGKPGNTIYF
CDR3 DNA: TGTGCCTGGAGCGACAGGGGAAAACCTGGAAACACCATATATTTT

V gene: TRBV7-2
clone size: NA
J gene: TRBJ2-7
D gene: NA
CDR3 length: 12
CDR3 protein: CASSLVRYEQYF
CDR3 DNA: TGTGCCAGCAGCTTAGTTCGGTACGAGCAGTACTTC

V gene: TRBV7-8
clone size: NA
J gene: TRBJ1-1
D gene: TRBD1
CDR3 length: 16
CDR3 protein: CASSLNTGGLDTEAFF
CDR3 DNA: TGTGCCAGCAGCCTCAACACAGGGGGCTTGGACACTGAAGCTTTCTTT

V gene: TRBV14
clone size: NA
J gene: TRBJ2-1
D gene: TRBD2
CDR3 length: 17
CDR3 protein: CASSQERAGVIGGEQFF
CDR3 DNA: TGTGCCAGCAGCCAAGAAAGAGCGGGAGTAATCGGTGGTGAGCAGTTCTTC

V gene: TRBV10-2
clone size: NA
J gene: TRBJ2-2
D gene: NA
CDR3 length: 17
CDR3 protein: CASSQGKRLTNTGELFF
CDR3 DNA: TGCGCCAGCAGTCAGGGGAAACGTCTAACGAACACCGGGGAGCTGTTTTTT

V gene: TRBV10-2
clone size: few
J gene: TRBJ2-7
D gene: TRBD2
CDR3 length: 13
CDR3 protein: CAGGTSDPYEQYF
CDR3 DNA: TGCGCCGGTGGGACTAGCGATCCCTACGAGCAGTACTTC

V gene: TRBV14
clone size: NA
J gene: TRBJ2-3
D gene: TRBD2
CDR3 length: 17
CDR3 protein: CASSQVSGRFSTDTQYF
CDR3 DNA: TGTGCCAGCAGCCAAGTTAGCGGGAGGTTCAGCACAGATACGCAGTATTTT

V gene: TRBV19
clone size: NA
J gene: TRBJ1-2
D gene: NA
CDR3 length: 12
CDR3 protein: CASSAAPVGYTF
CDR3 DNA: TGTGCCAGTAGCGCCGCACCGGTTGGCTACACCTTC

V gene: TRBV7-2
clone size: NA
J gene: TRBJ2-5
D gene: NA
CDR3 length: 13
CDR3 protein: CASSNSGKETQYF
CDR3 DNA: TGTGCCAGCAGCAATAGCGGCAAAGAGACCCAGTACTTC

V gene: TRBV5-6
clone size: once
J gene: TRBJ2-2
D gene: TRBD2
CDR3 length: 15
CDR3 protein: CASSGGGGGTGELFF
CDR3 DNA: TGTGCCAGCAGTGGTGGGGGGGGTGGCACCGGGGAGCTGTTTTTT

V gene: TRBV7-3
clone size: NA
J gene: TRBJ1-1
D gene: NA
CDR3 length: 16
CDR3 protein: CSSSLTRTPMNTEAFF
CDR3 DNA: TGTTCCAGCAGCTTAACCCGCACGCCTATGAACACTGAAGCTTTCTTT

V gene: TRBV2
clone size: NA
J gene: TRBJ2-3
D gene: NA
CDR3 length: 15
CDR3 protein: CASSGRGASTDTQYF
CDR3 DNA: TGTGCCAGCAGTGGCCGGGGGGCTAGCACAGATACGCAGTATTTT

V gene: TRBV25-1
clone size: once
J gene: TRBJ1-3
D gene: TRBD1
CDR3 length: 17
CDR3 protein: CASSEYGSGQGGNTIYF
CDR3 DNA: TGTGCCAGCAGTGAATATGGGAGCGGACAGGGAGGAAACACCATATATTTT

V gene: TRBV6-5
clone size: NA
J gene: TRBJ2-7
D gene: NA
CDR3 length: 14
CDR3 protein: CASRQTGLAYEQYF
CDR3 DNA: TGTGCCAGCAGACAGACAGGACTAGCCTACGAGCAGTACTTC

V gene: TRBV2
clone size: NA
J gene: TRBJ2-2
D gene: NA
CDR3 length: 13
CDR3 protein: CASNTGWTGELFF
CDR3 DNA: TGTGCCAGCAACACAGGGTGGACCGGGGAGCTGTTTTTT